The sequence of this T cell receptor (beta chain) was determined in a study of cytomegalovirus exposure and HLA in healthy donors (dated by TCRdb to the late 2010s). Looking at the study overall: According to an earlier analysis of 587 of the donors, some 170 million T cells yielded some 110 million unique TCR beta sequences and about 300 Gb of sequence data. An early release that covered some 630 HLA-typed donors contained approximately 300 gigabases of sequencing data and 75 million to 100 million unique TCR sequences. The genetic ancestry cluster associated with self-reported Caucasian donors included approximately 85% of the 300 to 450 genotyped donors. The aim of the study was to test whether cataloging public T cell receptors could identify signatures of past pathogen exposure. The study used immunosequencing to profile the T cell repertoires of under 700 subjects and linked those repertoires to cytomegalovirus serostatus. Besides the first cohort of about 730 subjects, a separate validation cohort made up of 120 different subjects was used. To predict cytomegalovirus infection status, the study combined high-throughput TCR immunosequencing, statistical association of individual TCRs with disease status, and machine learning. A later analysis re-examined previously published TCR beta repertoires from hundreds of donors and added high-resolution HLA genotyping to investigate patterns of TCR occurrence. The later analysis used no new phenotypic data to find candidate immune exposures, relying instead on TCR beta sequences and their occurrence across donors. In an earlier analysis of a few hundred of the donors, high-throughput TCR beta sequencing was used to judge whether each TCR beta V gene segment behaved as functional or pseudogenic. Donor age, sex, ethnicity and CMV serostatus were compiled alongside the repertoire data. A later genetic analysis took genome-wide SNP genotypes for 398 of the 666 donors and used that subset as a discovery cohort. Every repertoire in the discovery cohort had been generated on one and the same sequencing platform. Class I and class II HLA loci were covered by the typing at four-digit resolution. Typing coverage differed by locus: A, B, C, DRB1 and DQB1 were typed in roughly 629-630 donors, DQA1 in about 500, DPA1 in around 610, and DPB1 in roughly 470. Because of strong linkage in the cohort, roughly five DR-DQ haplotypes were treated as single units for association and clustering. Across approximately 400 genotyped donors of the cohort, an average of roughly 230,000 unique TCR beta nucleotide sequences per donor were sequenced, and 15% to 20% of those sequences were non-productive.

The cohort was made up of around 720 healthy bone marrow donors. At the time of sampling, every cohort member was nominally healthy, though immune exposures that went unrecorded were likely present. The donor tested CMV seropositive and was one of the 289 seropositive cohort members. Each donor provided a peripheral blood sample, and peripheral blood mononuclear cells were used for TCR beta sequencing. The Qiagen DNeasy Blood Extraction Kit was used to extract genomic DNA from the blood cell samples. The table lists this clone with a few counts. Its antigen target is currently unknown. No much larger clonotype is one base removed from it; base qualities were not supplied. Libraries were built with the immunoSEQ multiplex PCR assay. The multiplex PCR relied on a mix of 60 forward primers for TCR Vbeta segments and 13 reverse primers for TCR Jbeta segments. Amplification of the CDR3 region of rearranged TCR beta genes was performed with a multiplex PCR assay on genomic DNA. The amplified TCR beta libraries were sequenced on the Illumina HiSeq System as 87-base-pair reads. Processing in the source paper ran as follows. Across the 640 or so repertoires, a later analysis counted around 80 million unique TCR beta chains, around 11 million of which were shared by at least two donors. Raw reads were error-corrected and collapsed into unique sequences by a nearest-neighbor algorithm in which closely related sequences were merged to remove PCR and sequencing errors. Alignment of CDR3 sequences to IMGT reference sequences was used to assign V, D and J gene segments. For a sequence to be retained, a match of at least six nucleotides to both a V gene segment and a J gene segment was required. A rearrangement counted as productive if the CDR3 had no stop codons and remained in frame with V and J, and every other rearrangement counted as non-productive. CDR3 was defined according to IMGT convention as the region running from the second conserved V-encoded cysteine to the conserved J-encoded phenylalanine. The earlier analysis of a few hundred of the donors excluded any sequence lacking an unambiguous match to a single V gene segment. An earlier analysis of 587 of the donors called V segments functional above 56.7% productive rearrangements and segregating when the between-donor standard deviation exceeded 5%. A statistical classification framework was developed to diagnose cytomegalovirus status using the catalog of TCR beta chain sequences. V and J gene assignment, in a later analysis, came from comparing TCR nucleotide sequences with IMGT/GENE-DB human TR gene sequences. In a later analysis, CDR3 sequences and most-parsimonious VDJ recombination scenarios were assigned using the TCRdist pipeline. In a later analysis, each TCR beta chain was defined by its CDR3 amino acid sequence together with its V-gene family, and reads lacking a unique V-gene family were excluded. As a way to deal with suspected cross-contamination and a sequencing artifact, a later analysis dropped 640 or so nucleotide sequences that were highly shared and had low generation probability. For each public chain, a later analysis derived a clonal expansion index from normalized ranks of inferred template counts within each repertoire. In a later analysis, generation probabilities were computed with a VDJ recombination model fitted to out-of-frame rearrangements, and the resulting probabilities were checked against IGoR. Hypergeometric tests were used in a later analysis to score TCR-TCR, TCR-HLA and TCR-CMV co-occurrence, with a repertoire-size bias correction applied to the TCR pairs. False discovery rates were estimated in a later analysis by permuting HLA or CMV assignments 20 times. In a later analysis, co-occurring TCRs were grouped using DBSCAN, with TCRdist sequence similarity added in when clustering inside HLA-allele-positive subsets. Repertoires with fewer than 30,000 or more than 120,000 public chains, plus five repertoires with anomalous nucleotide sharing, were excluded from co-occurrence clustering. TCRdb stores this immuneACCESS table with in-frame sequences only. Part of the clones is absent; in the studies checked, under half of the shortfall reflects unresolved V genes, and no reason is known for the rest. The DNA gave D and trimming, while V, J and clone size come from that table. The sample has some 130,000 clones on record, 70% to 80% of them singletons. The ten largest clones take up about 10% of the sample.

The study at large found these results: The authors suggested that the approach could potentially be generalized to other disease states and immunological phenotypes. A later analysis reported that several top co-occurrence clusters appeared linked to parvovirus B19, influenza, CMV and Epstein-Barr virus. Cytomegalovirus status was reported to be diagnosed by the classifier with high specificity and sensitivity in both the original and validation cohorts. Linkage disequilibrium might explain the correlated functional status among segregating V segments, but an unknown experimental factor could not be ruled out. CMV serostatus was the only immune exposure information available for the cohort. Because HLA typing was missing for some donors at each locus, association tests included only the typed subset. Most CMV-associated TCR beta chains appeared to be HLA-restricted in a later analysis, and the HLA associations seemed to be driven largely by CMV exposure. In a later analysis, some 18,000 TCR beta sequences were associated with specific HLA alleles at a false discovery rate of 0.05. According to a later analysis, TCR association rates differed among HLA loci, with DRB1 alleles showing the most associated TCRs and HLA-C alleles showing the fewest. An association between a missense DCLRE1C variant and V-gene and J-gene trimming of TCR beta chains was found in a later genetic analysis and replicated in an independent cohort. Because counts were too low, around 18 rarely observed V segments, including chromosome 9 orphons, were left out of the earlier analysis of about 500 of the donors. The study listed 164 TCR beta chains as associated with cytomegalovirus. When HLA alleles, especially DR and DQ, strongly co-occurred, attributing TCR associations to individual alleles was difficult. In a later analysis, HLA-associated TCR beta chains were found to be more clonally expanded and to have lower generation probabilities than equally common non-associated chains. A group of highly shared sequence variants was considered likely to be a technical artifact of the sequencing pipeline. Presence/absence analyses assumed roughly uniform sequencing depth across donors, an assumption that may not hold. According to a later genetic analysis, donors in an Asian-associated ancestry cluster had fewer N-insertions in productive TCRs than the approximately 700-donor mean. A further reported finding was that TCR beta sequences accurately predicted the HLA-A and HLA-B alleles for most subjects in the first cohort. Only TCR beta chains were sequenced in this cohort, and the absence of alpha or paired-chain data limited detectable features. In an earlier analysis of around 600 of the donors, most TCR beta V segments appeared in productive rearrangements about 87% or about 30% of the time, broadly matching IMGT annotations. A few of the identified cytomegalovirus-associated TCR beta chains were confirmed in vitro to be specific for cytomegalovirus antigens. Most TCR sequences were seen in very few donors, while some public TCRs were found in many individuals.

Source material: PBMCs. This receptor was identified in a woman aged 50 to 60 in good health and CMV-seropositive.

The CDR3 protein: CASSPSGDGDTQYF. The base sequence is TGTGCCAGCAGCCCAAGCGGGGATGGAGATACGCAGTATTTT. The sequence is built from TRBV4-2 and TRBJ2-3; TRBD2 fits 7 bases in the junction. Inclusive of the bounding cysteine and phenylalanine, the CDR3 is 14 residues long. The only DNA kept is the CDR3, 42 bases in frame from the first base. Trimmed from V: 4 bases; trimmed from J: 5 bases; junction bases lacking a gene match: 6. The germline V gene supplies CDR1 LGHNA and CDR2 YNFKEQ.